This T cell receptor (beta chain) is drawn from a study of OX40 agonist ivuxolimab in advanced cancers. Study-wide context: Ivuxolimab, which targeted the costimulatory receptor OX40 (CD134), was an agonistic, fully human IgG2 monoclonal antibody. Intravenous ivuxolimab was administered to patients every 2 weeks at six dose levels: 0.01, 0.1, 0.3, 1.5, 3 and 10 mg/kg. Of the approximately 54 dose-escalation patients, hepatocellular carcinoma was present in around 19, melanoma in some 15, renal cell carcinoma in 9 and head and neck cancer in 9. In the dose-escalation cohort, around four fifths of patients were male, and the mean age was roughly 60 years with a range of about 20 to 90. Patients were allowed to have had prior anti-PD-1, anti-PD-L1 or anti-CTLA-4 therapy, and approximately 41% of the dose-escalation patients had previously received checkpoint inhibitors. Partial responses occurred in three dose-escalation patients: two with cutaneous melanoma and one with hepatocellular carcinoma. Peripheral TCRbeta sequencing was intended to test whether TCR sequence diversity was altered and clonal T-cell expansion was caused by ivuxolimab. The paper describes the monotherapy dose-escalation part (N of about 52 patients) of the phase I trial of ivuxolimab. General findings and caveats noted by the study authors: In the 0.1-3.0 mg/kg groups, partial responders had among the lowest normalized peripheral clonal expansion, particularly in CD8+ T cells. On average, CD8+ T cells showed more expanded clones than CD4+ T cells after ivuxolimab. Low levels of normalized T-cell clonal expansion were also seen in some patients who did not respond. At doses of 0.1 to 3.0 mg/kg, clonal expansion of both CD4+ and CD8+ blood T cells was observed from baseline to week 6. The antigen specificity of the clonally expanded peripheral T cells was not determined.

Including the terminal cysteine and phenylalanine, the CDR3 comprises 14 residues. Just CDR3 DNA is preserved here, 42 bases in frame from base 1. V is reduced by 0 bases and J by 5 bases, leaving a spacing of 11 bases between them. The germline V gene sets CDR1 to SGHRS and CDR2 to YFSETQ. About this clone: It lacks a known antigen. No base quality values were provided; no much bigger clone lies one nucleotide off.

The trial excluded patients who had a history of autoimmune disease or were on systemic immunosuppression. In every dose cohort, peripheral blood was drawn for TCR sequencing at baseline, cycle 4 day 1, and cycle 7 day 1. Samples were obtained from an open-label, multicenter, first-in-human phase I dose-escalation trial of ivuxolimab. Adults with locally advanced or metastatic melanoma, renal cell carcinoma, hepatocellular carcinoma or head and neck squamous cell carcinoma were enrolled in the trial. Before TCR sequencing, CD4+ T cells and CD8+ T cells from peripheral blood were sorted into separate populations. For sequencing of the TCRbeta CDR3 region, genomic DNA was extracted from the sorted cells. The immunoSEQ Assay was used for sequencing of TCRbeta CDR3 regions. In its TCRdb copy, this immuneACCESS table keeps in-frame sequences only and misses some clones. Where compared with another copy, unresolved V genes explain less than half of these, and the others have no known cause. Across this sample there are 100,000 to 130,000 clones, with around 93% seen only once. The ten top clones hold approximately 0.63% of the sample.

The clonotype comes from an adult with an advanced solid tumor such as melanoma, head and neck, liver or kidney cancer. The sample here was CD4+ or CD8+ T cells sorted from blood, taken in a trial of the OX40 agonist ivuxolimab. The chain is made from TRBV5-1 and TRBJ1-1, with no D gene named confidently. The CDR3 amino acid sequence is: CASSLVAFQTEAFF. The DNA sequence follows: TGCGCCAGCAGCTTGGTCGCCTTTCAGACTGAAGCTTTCTTT.